This T cell receptor beta chain was sequenced in a study of T-cell reconstitution after alpha-beta-depleted transplantation in children. In its sample, this clonotype was seen a few times. The TCRbeta library incorporated unique molecular identifiers. TCRdb redid the calling of the PCR reads with MiXCR, one entry per CDR3 protein. The sample contains around 200,000 distinct CDR3 sequences, approximately 8.4% of which appear only once. The CDR3 contains 13 residues. Germline values: CDR1 DFQATT, CDR2 SNEGSKA (reference sequence). Trimming stripped 2 bases from V and 4 bases from J, with 11 bases between.

This receptor was obtained from a male patient aged 2 to 10 who had a stem cell transplant for acute myeloid leukemia, so the T cells may come from the graft donor. This chain connects TRBV20-1 to TRBJ1-2; possibly TRBD1 for D (6 bases). Material: PBMCs, mostly from graft donor cells, obtained 360 days after TCRalphabeta/CD19-depleted stem cell transplant. The CDR3 nucleotides are TGCAGTGCTAGATTGACAGGCTCCTATGGCTACACCTTC. Translating gives CSARLTGSYGYTF.